This TCR beta chain derives from a study of blood T cell repertoires in COVID-19. Across the whole study: From the United States, Italy and Spain came samples of acute and convalescent COVID-19.

Germline V lookup: CDR1 MNHNS, CDR2 SASEGT. With 1 base removed from V and 4 bases from J, the gap between germline ends came to 14 bases. This CDR3 is built from 16 residues. Original methodology: From reference gene primer amplification, estimates of nucleated cell counts were derived. Data came from immunoSEQ multiplex PCR; TCRdb stores just in-frame clones and leaves some out. The DNA was the basis for D and trimming; V, J and clone size are from that table. The table includes 200,000 to 300,000 clones, around 86% detected once. The TCR comes from a woman in her 70s with active or convalescent COVID-19. The sample consisted of peripheral blood. The V gene is TRBV6-1, the J gene TRBJ1-3, with unresolved D. The CDR3 DNA reads as TGTGCCAGCAGTGAAGTTCGGGTGTCTGGAGGAAACACCATATATTTT. Protein product: CASSEVRVSGGNTIYF.